This T cell receptor (beta chain) originates from a study of cytomegalovirus exposure and HLA in healthy donors. General study findings and limits: Associated with cytomegalovirus, according to the listing, were some 180 TCR beta chains. Donors were assumed by presence/absence analyses to have roughly uniform sequencing depth.

Remarks on this clone: The antigen is not known.

The primer mix had 60 Vbeta and 13 Jbeta primers. Only in-frame clones appear in the TCRdb table, and some are missing; sequencing was by immunoSEQ multiplex PCR. Of about 150,000 clones detected, roughly 80% appear once; the ten largest clones hold about 1.4%. The V and J ends lost 2 bases and 3 bases respectively, with 14 bases between them. This CDR3 region has 16 residues. Germline CDR1 and CDR2: SGDLS and YYNGEE. V and J are TRBV9 and TRBJ2-2, with a tentative D call TRBD2 (6 bases). The specimen was PBMCs. The clonotype was recovered from a woman aged 30 to 39 in good health and CMV-seronegative. CDR3 sequence (DNA): TGTGCCAGCAGCGTGGAGGGGACGTTTGACACCGGGGAGCTGTTTTTT. Residues: CASSVEGTFDTGELFF. The variable domain in full, completed from reference TRBV9 and TRBJ2-2, reads DSGVTQTPKHLITATGQRVTLRCSPRSGDLSVYWYQQSLDQGLQFLIQYYNGEERAKGNILERFSAQQFPDLHSELNLSSLELGDSALYFCASSVEGTFDTGELFFGEGSRLTVL.